These 2 T cell receptor beta chains were all obtained from the same sample, sequenced in a study of blood T cells in healthy people across ages. Then a second PCR, running about 7 to 11 cycles, was carried out with a sample-barcoded 5' primer and a J-beta primer mix. In TCRdb, the 5' RACE reads were re-called with MiXCR into one record per CDR3 protein. The profile shows about 680,000 distinct CDR3 sequences, around 49% of them singletons. Material for sequencing was blood. The receptors come from a woman aged 60-75 years in good health.

J is TRBJ2-5 and V is TRBV7-2; D might be TRBD1 (5 bases). The end of the DNA is better explained by TRBJ2-7, so the J call may be wrong. This CDR3 comprises 17 residues. Germline V lookup: CDR1 SGHTA, CDR2 FQGNSA. The CDR3 coding sequence is TGTGCCAGCAGCGAAACGTTCGGCAGGGTTTCGGGTCACGAGCAGTACTTC. This gives the protein CASSETFGRVSGHEQYF.

This clonotype was seen only a few times. The gene calls are TRBV5-1 and TRBJ2-7; the D is unclear. CDR3 size: 14 residues. Germline assignment: CDR1 SGHRS and CDR2 YFSETQ. The V end was cut by 0 bases, the J end by 5 bases, with 12 bases between. CDR3 residues: CASSLVGSFDEQYF. For the CDR3, the DNA is TGCGCCAGCAGCTTGGTAGGTTCTTTCGACGAGCAGTACTTC.